The rows below give T cell receptor beta chains drawn from one sample of a study of chemoradiotherapy in HPV16-positive cancers. Repertoires were generated with immunoSEQ multiplex PCR, while TCRdb's copy carries only in-frame clones and drops some. The sample contains 20,000 to 25,000 clones, around 90% of which appear only once. The sequencing here drew on blood, taken from a patient who underwent chemoradiotherapy. The receptors were gathered from a human donor with HPV-associated anogenital cancer. Each CDR3 is given with its conserved first and last residue. Fields, in order: V gene, J gene, clone size, D gene, CDR3 DNA, CDR3 protein. The D gene is left open where the match is weak. Only some rows state a clone size, as once, few, many or a class for expanded clones.

V gene: TRBV2; J gene: TRBJ2-1; clone size: .; D gene: .; CDR3 DNA: TGTGCCAGCGAGGTCGGAGGGTTCTCCTACAATGAGCAGTTCTTC; CDR3 protein: CASEVGGFSYNEQFF
V gene: TRBV9; J gene: TRBJ2-1; clone size: once; D gene: TRBD2; CDR3 DNA: TGTGCCAGCAGCGTAGCATCAGCGGGGGGGACGAATGAGCAGTTCTTC; CDR3 protein: CASSVASAGGTNEQFF
V gene: TRBV19; J gene: TRBJ2-2; clone size: .; D gene: TRBD1; CDR3 DNA: TGTGCCAGTAGTATAAAGGGGGCGCGAAAGGCCGGGGAGCTGTTTTTT; CDR3 protein: CASSIKGARKAGELFF
V gene: TRBV10-3; J gene: TRBJ1-1; clone size: .; D gene: .; CDR3 DNA: TGTGCCATCAGTGATGTTGGGGGGATTAGCTCGATGAACACTGAAGCTTTCTTT; CDR3 protein: CAISDVGGISSMNTEAFF
V gene: TRBV28; J gene: TRBJ1-1; clone size: .; D gene: .; CDR3 DNA: TGTGCCAGCAGTTTCTCGTCACAGGCGAACACTGAAGCTTTCTTT; CDR3 protein: CASSFSSQANTEAFF
V gene: TRBV10-3; J gene: TRBJ1-5; clone size: .; D gene: TRBD1; CDR3 DNA: TGTGCCATCAGTGATGGGGACAGCTTTAGCAATCAGCCCCAGCATTTT; CDR3 protein: CAISDGDSFSNQPQHF
V gene: TRBV15; J gene: TRBJ1-1; clone size: .; D gene: .; CDR3 DNA: TGTGCCACCAGCAGGGGAGGCCTCCCCAGGGGCACTGAAGCTTTCTTT; CDR3 protein: CATSRGGLPRGTEAFF
V gene: TRBV18; J gene: TRBJ1-1; clone size: .; D gene: .; CDR3 DNA: TGTGCCAGCTCACCGCCAACCTTCGGGTCGAACACTGAAGCTTTCTTT; CDR3 protein: CASSPPTFGSNTEAFF
V gene: TRBV30; J gene: TRBJ2-7; clone size: .; D gene: .; CDR3 DNA: TGTGCCTGGAGTCCCGGGTTGATAGGCTACGAGCAGTACTTC; CDR3 protein: CAWSPGLIGYEQYF
V gene: TRBV28; J gene: TRBJ1-5; clone size: .; D gene: .; CDR3 DNA: TGTGCCAGCAGTCTCCCCTCTAATCAGCCCCAGCATTTT; CDR3 protein: CASSLPSNQPQHF
V gene: TRBV30; J gene: TRBJ1-1; clone size: few; D gene: .; CDR3 DNA: TGTGCCTGGAGCCTTACCGAGAACACTGAAGCTTTCTTT; CDR3 protein: CAWSLTENTEAFF
V gene: TRBV7-9; J gene: TRBJ1-1; clone size: .; D gene: .; CDR3 DNA: TGTGCCAGCAGCTTAACAACAGGGAGCACTGAAGCTTTCTTT; CDR3 protein: CASSLTTGSTEAFF
V gene: TRBV5-8; J gene: TRBJ1-5; clone size: .; D gene: .; CDR3 DNA: TGTGCCAGCAGCTTGGAGGTCAGGGTTACGGTCAGCAATCAGCCCCAGCATTTT; CDR3 protein: CASSLEVRVTVSNQPQHF
V gene: TRBV5-6; J gene: TRBJ1-3; clone size: once; D gene: .; CDR3 DNA: TGTGCCAGCTCGAAGCCGGGGACAACTGGAAACACCATATATTTT; CDR3 protein: CASSKPGTTGNTIYF
V gene: TRBV10-3; J gene: TRBJ2-1; clone size: .; D gene: .; CDR3 DNA: TGTGCCATCAGTGATGGCTTATTGGAGCAGTTCTTC; CDR3 protein: CAISDGLLEQFF
V gene: TRBV29-1; J gene: TRBJ2-3; clone size: .; D gene: .; CDR3 DNA: TGCACCGGCGGGGTAGGCACAGATACGCAGTATTTT; CDR3 protein: CTGGVGTDTQYF
V gene: TRBV30; J gene: TRBJ1-1; clone size: .; D gene: .; CDR3 DNA: TGTGCCTGGAGTAGGGGGGGGAACACTGAAGCTTTCTTT; CDR3 protein: CAWSRGGNTEAFF
V gene: TRBV30; J gene: TRBJ2-7; clone size: .; D gene: .; CDR3 DNA: TGTGCCTGGAGTGTAGGAGGGCAAGTCGCCTACGAGCAGTACTTC; CDR3 protein: CAWSVGGQVAYEQYF
V gene: TRBV7-8; J gene: TRBJ1-6; clone size: .; D gene: .; CDR3 DNA: TGTGCCAGCAGCTTAGGTCCAGCACTCAATTCACCCCTCCACTTT; CDR3 protein: CASSLGPALNSPLHF
V gene: TRBV4-2; J gene: TRBJ1-1; clone size: .; D gene: .; CDR3 DNA: TGTGCCAGCAGCCAAAGTACGATATCGACTGAAGCTTTCTTT; CDR3 protein: CASSQSTISTEAFF
V gene: TRBV19; J gene: TRBJ1-3; clone size: .; D gene: .; CDR3 DNA: TGTGCCAGTACCCCGAGGGGCCTCGGAGGGACCTCTGGAAACACCATATATTTT; CDR3 protein: CASTPRGLGGTSGNTIYF
V gene: TRBV7-9; J gene: TRBJ2-3; clone size: .; D gene: .; CDR3 DNA: TGTGCCAGCAGCTTACCGGCTACAGATACGCAGTATTTT; CDR3 protein: CASSLPATDTQYF
V gene: TRBV11-3; J gene: TRBJ2-1; clone size: .; D gene: .; CDR3 DNA: TGTGCCAGCAGCTTAAGAATGGATGAGCAGTTCTTC; CDR3 protein: CASSLRMDEQFF
V gene: TRBV15; J gene: TRBJ1-6; clone size: .; D gene: TRBD1; CDR3 DNA: TGTGCCACCCAACCGGGACAGGGGGCTTCACCCCTCCACTTT; CDR3 protein: CATQPGQGASPLHF
V gene: TRBV2; J gene: TRBJ1-1; clone size: .; D gene: .; CDR3 DNA: TGTGCCAGCAGCAGTGGGGGGATAGCTTTCTTT; CDR3 protein: CASSSGGIAFF
V gene: TRBV5-1; J gene: TRBJ1-3; clone size: once; D gene: TRBD1; CDR3 DNA: TGCGCCAGCAGGGGCGGGACAGGCACTGGAAACACCATATATTTT; CDR3 protein: CASRGGTGTGNTIYF
V gene: TRBV30; J gene: TRBJ2-5; clone size: .; D gene: TRBD2; CDR3 DNA: TGTGCCTGGAGTGGAAATAGCGGGGCTGCGGAGACCCAGTACTTC; CDR3 protein: CAWSGNSGAAETQYF
V gene: TRBV2; J gene: TRBJ1-4; clone size: .; D gene: .; CDR3 DNA: TGTGCCAGCAGTGATCAACCCGACGGCCTGTTTTTT; CDR3 protein: CASSDQPDGLFF
V gene: TRBV6-1; J gene: TRBJ2-5; clone size: .; D gene: .; CDR3 DNA: TGTGCCAGCAGTGAAGGGAGGGGATTTTGGGAGACCCAGTACTTC; CDR3 protein: CASSEGRGFWETQYF
V gene: TRBV7-9; J gene: TRBJ1-3; clone size: .; D gene: TRBD1; CDR3 DNA: TGTGCCAGCAGCTTTACAGGGGACACCATATATTTT; CDR3 protein: CASSFTGDTIYF
V gene: TRBV9; J gene: TRBJ1-5; clone size: .; D gene: .; CDR3 DNA: TGTGCCAGCAGCGTCGACATGAATCAGCCCCAGCATTTT; CDR3 protein: CASSVDMNQPQHF
V gene: TRBV5-8; J gene: TRBJ1-5; clone size: .; D gene: .; CDR3 DNA: TGTGCCAGCACGAGGTCGGAGATCGGCAATCAGCCCCAGCATTTT; CDR3 protein: CASTRSEIGNQPQHF
V gene: TRBV25-1; J gene: TRBJ1-1; clone size: once; D gene: TRBD1; CDR3 DNA: TGTGCCAGCAGTGAATGGGGACAGGGCTTTGGGAACACTGAAGCTTTCTTT; CDR3 protein: CASSEWGQGFGNTEAFF
V gene: TRBV2; J gene: TRBJ2-3; clone size: .; D gene: .; CDR3 DNA: TGTGCCAGCAGTGACTCTGATACGCAGTATTTT; CDR3 protein: CASSDSDTQYF
V gene: TRBV5-4; J gene: TRBJ1-1; clone size: .; D gene: TRBD1; CDR3 DNA: TGTGCCAGCAGCTTAGGACAGGGAGGTGACACTGAAGCTTTCTTT; CDR3 protein: CASSLGQGGDTEAFF
V gene: TRBV7-3; J gene: TRBJ1-1; clone size: .; D gene: .; CDR3 DNA: TGTGCCAGCAGCTTAGATCAGAACACTGAAGCTTTCTTT; CDR3 protein: CASSLDQNTEAFF
V gene: TRBV19; J gene: TRBJ1-5; clone size: .; D gene: TRBD1; CDR3 DNA: TGTGCCAGTAGTATGGGACAGAGCAATCAGCCCCAGCATTTT; CDR3 protein: CASSMGQSNQPQHF
V gene: TRBV6-1; J gene: TRBJ1-5; clone size: .; D gene: .; CDR3 DNA: TGTGCCAGCAGTGAATTGACAAGAAATCAGCCCCAGCATTTT; CDR3 protein: CASSELTRNQPQHF
V gene: TRBV29-1; J gene: TRBJ2-3; clone size: .; D gene: TRBD2; CDR3 DNA: TGCAGCGTTGGGGGACTAGCGGGGGGCCTAAGCACAGATACGCAGTATTTT; CDR3 protein: CSVGGLAGGLSTDTQYF
V gene: TRBV19; J gene: TRBJ2-2; clone size: .; D gene: .; CDR3 DNA: TGTGCCAGTAGTATAGCAGGGGTAGACGGGGAGCTGTTTTTT; CDR3 protein: CASSIAGVDGELFF
V gene: TRBV2; J gene: TRBJ2-2; clone size: .; D gene: TRBD1; CDR3 DNA: TGTGCCAGCGAACTTAGGACAGGGAACACCGGGGAGCTGTTTTTT; CDR3 protein: CASELRTGNTGELFF
V gene: TRBV7-6; J gene: TRBJ1-4; clone size: .; D gene: .; CDR3 DNA: TGTGCCAGCAGCTTATCCGGGGGCGAATATCATGAAAAACTGTTTTTT; CDR3 protein: CASSLSGGEYHEKLFF
V gene: TRBV6-1; J gene: TRBJ2-5; clone size: .; D gene: .; CDR3 DNA: TGTGCCTCCAGGATGACTAGTGCGGGACAAGAGACCCAGTACTTC; CDR3 protein: CASRMTSAGQETQYF
V gene: TRBV9; J gene: TRBJ2-7; clone size: .; D gene: .; CDR3 DNA: TGTGCCAGCAGCCCCCCTTCCGGGGGATGGGACGAGCAGTACTTC; CDR3 protein: CASSPPSGGWDEQYF
V gene: TRBV18; J gene: TRBJ2-5; clone size: .; D gene: TRBD1; CDR3 DNA: TGTGCCAGCTCTCCCCGACAGGGGGAGACCCAGTACTTC; CDR3 protein: CASSPRQGETQYF
V gene: TRBV11-3; J gene: TRBJ2-2; clone size: .; D gene: .; CDR3 DNA: TGTGCCAGCAGCTTAGACGGCACCGGGGAGCTGTTTTTT; CDR3 protein: CASSLDGTGELFF
V gene: TRBV9; J gene: TRBJ2-2; clone size: .; D gene: TRBD2; CDR3 DNA: TGTGCCAGCAGCGTCTCTAGCGGGGGGGCCGTGAACACCGGGGAGCTGTTTTTT; CDR3 protein: CASSVSSGGAVNTGELFF
V gene: TRBV11-2; J gene: TRBJ2-1; clone size: .; D gene: .; CDR3 DNA: TGTGCCAGCAGCCCAATGCCGGGACTGGAGCAGTTCTTC; CDR3 protein: CASSPMPGLEQFF
V gene: TRBV6-6; J gene: TRBJ1-1; clone size: once; D gene: TRBD1; CDR3 DNA: TGTGCCAGCAGCCGCAGGGGGTACACTGAAGCTTTCTTT; CDR3 protein: CASSRRGYTEAFF
V gene: TRBV9; J gene: TRBJ2-1; clone size: .; D gene: TRBD2; CDR3 DNA: TGTGCCAGCAGCGTCGGACTAGCGGACCAATCGGACGGTGTGCAGTTCTTC; CDR3 protein: CASSVGLADQSDGVQFF
V gene: TRBV6-5; J gene: TRBJ1-2; clone size: .; D gene: TRBD1; CDR3 DNA: TGTGCCAGCAGCCCACACCGGGACAGGGATGGCTACACCTTC; CDR3 protein: CASSPHRDRDGYTF
V gene: TRBV29-1; J gene: TRBJ2-4; clone size: .; D gene: .; CDR3 DNA: TGCAGCGTTGATTCTTCCACGGGGAACATTCAGTACTTC; CDR3 protein: CSVDSSTGNIQYF